These 16 T cell receptor beta chains came from one sample sequenced in a study of cytomegalovirus exposure and HLA in healthy donors. 13 Jbeta primers and 60 Vbeta primers were used for the PCR. Data came from immunoSEQ multiplex PCR; TCRdb stores just in-frame clones and leaves some out. The sample contains 150,000 to 200,000 clones, around three quarters of which appear only once. The material sequenced was PBMCs. The receptors here all came from a woman in her twenties or thirties in good health and CMV-seronegative.

The CDR3 region has the DNA TGTGCCACCGTTATCCAAAGGGGAAGTTTCACTGAAGCTTTCTTT. It yields the protein CATVIQRGSFTEAFF. The V call is TRBV6-1, the J call TRBJ1-1; D possibly corresponds to TRBD1 (5 bases). This CDR3 has 15 amino acids. Germline lookup yields CDR1 MNHNS and CDR2 SASEGT. V lost 10 bases to trimming and J lost 4 bases, with 22 bases between them.

The chain is built from TRBV6-5 and TRBJ1-1; TRBD1 agrees at 7 bases. V shed 6 bases and J 8 bases; nucleotides not matched to a gene: 15. The CDR3 spans 15 residues. Germline CDR1 and CDR2: MNHEY and SVGAGI. CDR3 protein: CASSRDSRQLWEAFF. CDR3 bases: TGTGCCAGCAGCCGGGACAGCCGTCAGTTGTGGGAAGCTTTCTTT.

This chain links TRBV18 with TRBJ1-1, with TRBD1 matching over 8 bases. Germline CDR1 and CDR2: KGHSH and LQKENI. The CDR3 sequence is 16 residues long. With 0 bases clipped from V and 5 bases from J, the junction kept 8 bases outside the gene matches. The CDR3 DNA reads as TGTGCCAGCTCACCACCAAGCGGACAGGGCGGGACTGAAGCTTTCTTT. It encodes CASSPPSGQGGTEAFF.

This clone was found a few times. The chain employs TRBV5-4 and TRBJ1-4; 7 bases align to TRBD1. The J segment lost 4 bases and the V segment lost 4 bases, leaving 7 bases of the junction unmatched. This CDR3 contains 15 residues. Germline values: CDR1 SGHNT, CDR2 YYREEE (reference sequence). CDR3 in DNA: TGTGCCAGCAGCGGTAACAGGGGAGGTAATGAAAAACTGTTTTTT. Translated, it gives CASSGNRGGNEKLFF.

The chain employs TRBV10-3 and TRBJ2-1; TRBD2 matches 14 bases. CDR3 size: 17 residues. In germline, CDR1 is ENHRY, CDR2 SYGVKD. The V gene end was trimmed by 5 bases and the J gene end by 7 bases; junction bases not matched to a gene: 10. The CDR3 DNA reads TGTGCCATCAGTTCAGCCTCGACTAGCGGGAGGGGGAATGAGCAGTTCTTC. Protein sequence: CAISSASTSGRGNEQFF.

This chain uses TRBV6-1 with TRBJ1-1; 7 nucleotides align to TRBD1. Trimming at V came to 3 bases and at J to 0 bases, leaving 4 bases not matched to a gene. The CDR3 contains 15 residues. From germline, CDR1 is MNHNS and CDR2 SASEGT. As DNA, the CDR3 is TGTGCCAGCAGTGACCCGGGACAGCTGAACACTGAAGCTTTCTTT. This gives the protein CASSDPGQLNTEAFF.

V and J are TRBV5-1 and TRBJ2-1; 10 positions match TRBD2. Germline CDR1 and CDR2: SGHRS and YFSETQ. The CDR3 contains 15 residues. Trimming removed 1 base from V and 8 bases from J; junction bases left unmatched: 6. CDR3 region: CASSLLASGGDEQFF. In DNA form, the CDR3 reads TGCGCCAGCAGCTTGTTAGCTAGCGGGGGTGATGAGCAGTTCTTC.

V gene TRBV5-1 combines with J gene TRBJ2-2; 8 bases match TRBD2. The germline V gene has CDR1 SGHRS and CDR2 YFSETQ. The V gene end was trimmed by 2 bases and the J gene end by 6 bases; junction bases not matched to a gene: 9. The CDR3 consists of 16 residues. CDR3 bases: TGCGCCAGCAGCTTTATCAGCGGGAGTGGCGCCGGGGAGCTGTTTTTT. Translating gives CASSFISGSGAGELFF.

V usage is TRBV27 and J usage is TRBJ2-5, with D hard to call. The CDR3 totals 13 residues. V was trimmed by 6 bases and J by 5 bases, leaving 13 bases between them. The V gene's germline CDR1 is MNHEY and CDR2 SMNVEV (reference sequence). The CDR3 spells CASRRSSLETQYF. CDR3 in DNA: TGTGCCAGCAGGAGGAGTAGCCTCGAGACCCAGTACTTC.

This clone showed up just a few times. The chain has TRBV27 and TRBJ1-1, with D maybe TRBD1 (5 bases). Trimming removed 4 bases from V and 2 bases from J, with 8 bases in between. Per the germline V gene, CDR1 is MNHEY and CDR2 is SMNVEV (reference sequence). CDR3 size: 13 residues. This CDR3 reads CASSSGQNTEAFF. As DNA, the CDR3 is TGTGCCAGCAGTTCCGGACAAAACACTGAAGCTTTCTTT.

This clone appeared once. This chain joins TRBV10-3 and TRBJ2-7; D is possibly TRBD2 (6 bases). CDR1 and CDR2 (germline): ENHRY, SYGVKD. Deletions cut 6 bases from V and 0 bases from J, with 9 bases between. The CDR3 spans 13 residues. The CDR3 nucleotides read TGTGCCATCAGACTGACTAGCTCCTACGAGCAGTACTTC. As protein: CAIRLTSSYEQYF.

The CDR3 loop reads CASSGIKPQGNTEAFF. CDR3 nucleotides: TGTGCCAGCAGTGGAATAAAACCACAGGGGAACACTGAAGCTTTCTTT. The chain joins TRBV25-1 to TRBJ1-1; D is perhaps TRBD1 (6 bases). Trimming left V 4 bases short and J 1 base short, with 16 bases between. Germline V gives CDR1 MGHDK, CDR2 SYGVNS. CDR3 size: 16 residues.

This rearrangement joins TRBV7-9 to TRBJ2-1, with D uncertain. The germline V and J ends were trimmed by 5 bases and 1 base, with 12 bases remaining between them. This CDR3 has 15 residues. Germline V CDR1 and CDR2: SEHNR, FQNEAQ (reference sequence). The CDR3 loop is CASSPPALSYNEQFF. The CDR3 DNA follows: TGTGCCAGCAGCCCCCCCGCCCTATCCTACAATGAGCAGTTCTTC.

This rearrangement joins TRBV11-1 to TRBJ2-7, with unresolved D. Germline-derived CDR1 and CDR2 are SGHAT and FQDESV (reference sequence). The V gene lost 0 bases and the J gene lost 7 bases, with 13 bases spanning the gap. The CDR3 is made up of 14 amino acids. CDR3 amino acids: CASSLAPEAAEQYF. The CDR3 DNA sequence: TGTGCCAGCAGCTTAGCGCCCGAGGCCGCGGAGCAGTACTTC.

The chain carries TRBV5-5 and TRBJ1-1; possible D gene TRBD1, 6 bases. The CDR3 totals 17 residues. V lost 0 bases, J lost 0 bases, and 15 bases lay in between. Germline-derived CDR1 and CDR2 are SGHKS and YYEKEE (reference sequence). Written as DNA, the CDR3 is TGTGCCAGCAGCTTGGCGCCGATACAGGGTCTGAACACTGAAGCTTTCTTT. Translation gives CASSLAPIQGLNTEAFF.

The V call is TRBV28, the J call TRBJ1-2; D is ambiguous. Trimming left V 3 bases short and J 13 bases short, with 24 bases between. CDR1 and CDR2 (germline): MDHEN, SYDVKM. There are 15 residues in the CDR3. CDR3 region: CASSLTTTGFLVRTF. DNA of the CDR3: TGTGCCAGCAGTTTGACCACTACCGGGTTTTTGGTACGCACCTTC.